These 27 T cell receptor beta chains came from one sample sequenced in a study of identifying expanded T cells in peripheral blood. Using immunoSEQ multiplex PCR, the repertoire was profiled, and TCRdb retains in-frame clones only, with some absent. The table lists about 85,000 clones, over 75% of them singletons. Sequenced material: blood. The receptors come from a person aged 18 to 70 in good health.

This chain joins TRBV5-1 and TRBJ2-7; a weak D match, TRBD2 (5 bases). The CDR3 spans 14 residues. The V end was cut by 1 base, the J end by 0 bases, with 8 bases between. The germline gives CDR1 SGHRS, CDR2 YFSETQ. The CDR3 protein is CASSLTGSSYEQYF. The CDR3, as DNA: TGCGCCAGCAGCTTGACGGGATCCTCCTACGAGCAGTACTTC.

The chain couples TRBV6-5 to TRBJ2-3; D not certain. V was trimmed by 6 bases and J by 2 bases, leaving 15 bases between them. The CDR3 sequence is 15 residues long. CDR1 MNHEY and CDR2 SVGAGI come from the germline V gene. The CDR3 region is CASSSPGWHTDTQYF. CDR3 bases: TGTGCCAGCAGCAGCCCCGGGTGGCACACAGATACGCAGTATTTT.

The V call is TRBV10-3, the J call TRBJ1-2; D is possibly TRBD1 (6 bases). The CDR3 spans 14 residues. Trimming removed 4 bases from V and 6 bases from J, with 15 bases in between. CDR1 is ENHRY and CDR2 is SYGVKD in the germline V gene. DNA of the CDR3: TGTGCCATCAGTGGGTGGGCAGGGGAGAATGGCTACACCTTC. This codes for CAISGWAGENGYTF.

This clone was observed once. The chain carries TRBV11-2 and TRBJ2-3, with 9 bases identical to TRBD1. Germline-derived CDR1 and CDR2 are SGHAT and FQNNGV. The CDR3 contains 16 residues. V lost 6 bases, J lost 4 bases, and 11 bases stayed unmatched. The CDR3 reads CASSKHPGQGADTQYF. CDR3 bases: TGTGCCAGCAGTAAACATCCGGGACAGGGCGCAGATACGCAGTATTTT.

The V call is TRBV11-2, the J call TRBJ2-7, with 8 bases matching TRBD2. In germline, CDR1 is SGHAT, CDR2 FQNNGV. Germline trimming cut 0 bases from V and 1 base from J; bases unmatched to any gene: 5. This CDR3 has 16 amino acids. The CDR3 here is CASSLEFSGASYEQYF. The CDR3 nucleotides are TGTGCCAGCAGCTTAGAATTTAGCGGGGCTTCCTACGAGCAGTACTTC.

The chain carries TRBV28 and TRBJ2-3; D gene unclear. The CDR3 sequence is 15 residues long. Trimming removed 4 bases at V and 2 bases at J, with 13 bases between. Germline CDR1 MDHEN, CDR2 SYDVKM. The CDR3 loop reads CASSSSRSTTDTQYF. CDR3 nucleotide sequence: TGTGCCAGCAGTTCCTCTCGGAGTACCACAGATACGCAGTATTTT.

The V gene is TRBV19, the J gene TRBJ1-3; tentative D call: TRBD1 (6 bases). The V end was cut by 3 bases, the J end by 1 base, with 16 bases between. The CDR3 totals 17 residues. CDR1 and CDR2 from the germline V gene are LNHDA and SQIVND (reference sequence). As DNA, the CDR3 is TGTGCCAGTAGTATTCTTCAGGGAAGGGGGTCTGGAAACACCATATATTTT. It codes for CASSILQGRGSGNTIYF.

The chain carries TRBV5-1 and TRBJ1-2, with D perhaps TRBD1 (5 bases). V lost 2 bases, J lost 0 bases, and 14 bases lay in between. The CDR3 contains 16 residues. CDR1 and CDR2 (germline): SGHRS, YFSETQ. CDR3 DNA sequence: TGCGCCAGCAGCTTAGGACAACCCGAGTCTAACTATGGCTACACCTTC. Encoded protein: CASSLGQPESNYGYTF.

The rearrangement links TRBV9 to TRBJ2-3, with 13 bases that match TRBD2. The germline V gene has CDR1 SGDLS and CDR2 YYNGEE. J was trimmed by 5 bases and V by 4 bases; bases with no gene match: 10. CDR3 length equals 17 residues. CDR3 in DNA: TGTGCCAGCAGCTTCTCCACTAGCGGGGGGGTTGAAGATACGCAGTATTTT. Its translation is CASSFSTSGGVEDTQYF.

This chain uses TRBV28 with TRBJ1-4; D is possibly TRBD1 (5 bases). The V gene's germline CDR1 is MDHEN and CDR2 SYDVKM. The CDR3 extends over 14 amino acids. Trimming cost V 7 bases and J 2 bases, with 11 bases left between them. The CDR3 bases are TGTGCCAGCACCCCGTGGGGGACTAATGAAAAACTGTTTTTT. It specifies CASTPWGTNEKLFF.

CDR3 nucleotide sequence: TGTGCCAGCAGTTTATTCCCGCGGGCCCTACCTTACAATGAGCAGTTCTTC. This translates into CASSLFPRALPYNEQFF. This chain uses TRBV27 with TRBJ2-1; TRBD2 is a possible D gene (5 bases). V lost 1 base and J 4 bases, leaving 17 bases between the germline ends. The CDR3 covers 17 residues. Germline V gene lookup returns CDR1 MNHEY and CDR2 SMNVEV (reference sequence).

The V and J genes are TRBV19 and TRBJ2-2; 7 positions match TRBD1. Germline loops: CDR1 LNHDA, CDR2 SQIVND (reference sequence). The CDR3 contains 14 residues. Trimming cost V 7 bases and J 4 bases; bases outside gene matches: 6. The CDR3 DNA follows: TGTGCCAGTATCAGGACAGGCGGCACCGGGGAGCTGTTTTTT. Protein: CASIRTGGTGELFF.

This clone turned up a few times. The V call is TRBV7-7, the J call TRBJ2-5; a possible D gene is TRBD1 (6 bases). CDR1 is SSHAT and CDR2 is FNYEAQ in the germline V gene (reference sequence). The length of the CDR3 is 14 residues. CDR3 nucleotide sequence: TGTGCTACCGGCTTAGGGGGACCACAAGAGACCCAGTACTTC. Translated: CATGLGGPQETQYF.

V usage is TRBV10-3 and J usage is TRBJ2-5; either TRBD1 or TRBD2 may supply D (6 bases each). Germline lookup yields CDR1 ENHRY and CDR2 SYGVKD. The CDR3 is 15 amino acids. V shed 0 bases and J shed 5 bases, with 13 bases lying between them. The CDR3 DNA sequence: TGTGCCATCAGTGAGTCGAACCAGGGGAGGGAGACCCAGTACTTC. Its protein is CAISESNQGRETQYF.

V and J are TRBV18 and TRBJ1-1; D gene ambiguous. The V end was cut by 3 bases, the J end by 1 base, with 12 bases between. The CDR3 runs to 15 residues. Germline V gene data show CDR1 as KGHSH and CDR2 as LQKENI. This CDR3 is CASSPVAVRNTEAFF. CDR3 DNA sequence: TGTGCCAGCTCACCGGTTGCAGTTCGGAACACTGAAGCTTTCTTT.

The genes are TRBV6-5 and TRBJ2-5; D gene unclear. This CDR3 comprises 15 residues. The germline V gene encodes CDR1 MNHEY and CDR2 SVGAGI. Trimming stripped 2 bases from V and 4 bases from J, with 14 bases between. CDR3 residues: CASSYRVAPIETQYF. CDR3 coding DNA: TGTGCCAGCAGTTACCGGGTAGCCCCCATAGAGACCCAGTACTTC.

This sequence joins TRBV10-3 and TRBJ2-3; TRBD2 agrees at 7 bases. The CDR3 is 15 residues long. Trimming took 8 bases from V and 1 from J; bases not matched to a gene: 9. The germline V gene encodes CDR1 ENHRY and CDR2 SYGVKD. The CDR3 reads CAIASRSGGTDTQYF. CDR3 coding DNA: TGTGCCATCGCTTCCCGGAGCGGGGGCACAGATACGCAGTATTTT.

The chain uses TRBV7-2 and TRBJ2-2; D remains ambiguous. The length of the CDR3 is 14 residues. Deletions cut 2 bases from V and 1 base from J, with 5 bases between. Germline CDR1 is SGHTA and CDR2 is FQGNSA. CDR3 in DNA: TGTGCCAGCAGCTTAAATCTGAACACCGGGGAGCTGTTTTTT. It codes for CASSLNLNTGELFF.

As to this clone: An end of the junction differs from the germline gene, which may be a read error. The chain's CDR3 is CASSLAGSTDTQYF. As DNA, the CDR3 is TGTGCCAGCAGCCTAGCGGGTAGCACAGATACGCAGTATTTT. V gene TRBV7-2 combines with J gene TRBJ2-3, with 8 bases aligning to TRBD2. Per the germline V gene, CDR1 is SGHTA and CDR2 is FQGNSA. This CDR3 contains 14 residues.

This sequence joins TRBV6-1 and TRBJ2-5; D perhaps matches TRBD2 (6 bases). The CDR3 has 14 residues. The germline V gene encodes CDR1 MNHNS and CDR2 SASEGT. Trimming removed 9 bases from V and 4 bases from J, with 18 bases in between. The CDR3 DNA reads as TGTGCCAGTAGGACCCTTACCGGGGGAGAGACCCAGTACTTC. This codes for CASRTLTGGETQYF.

CDR3 sequence (DNA): TGCGCCAGCAGCTGGGGGACAGGGGGATACGAGCAGTACTTC. This translates into CASSWGTGGYEQYF. V usage is TRBV5-1 and J usage is TRBJ2-7, with TRBD1 identical over 11 bases. The V gene end was trimmed by 3 bases and the J gene end by 4 bases; junction bases not matched to a gene: 3. Germline V gene sequence: CDR1 SGHRS, CDR2 YFSETQ. The CDR3 extends over 14 amino acids.

The rearrangement links TRBV21-1 to TRBJ2-3. TRBV21-1 is a recognized pseudogene. This CDR3 spans 17 amino acids. CDR3 loop: CASSKVQTFSTLDTQYF. The CDR3 nucleotides are TGTGCCAGCAGCAAAGTGCAGACCTTTTCCACGTTAGATACGCAGTATTTT.

The chain has TRBV5-1 and TRBJ1-1; TRBD1 matches 12 bases. Germline trimming cut 4 bases from V and 0 bases from J; bases unmatched to any gene: 4. The CDR3 contains 16 residues. Germline CDR1 and CDR2: SGHRS and YFSETQ. CDR3 bases: TGCGCCAGCAGCCTGGGACAGGGGGCGGTGAACACTGAAGCTTTCTTT. This translates into CASSLGQGAVNTEAFF. Full variable domain (outside the CDR3, taken from reference TRBV5-1 and TRBJ1-1): KAGVTQTPRYLIKTRGQQVTLSCSPISGHRSVSWYQQTPGQGLQFLFEYFSETQRNKGNFPGRFSGRQFSNSRSEMNVSTLELGDSALYLCASSLGQGAVNTEAFFGQGTRLTVV.

The chain is built from TRBV9 and TRBJ2-5, with TRBD1 matching 8 bases. Trimming at V came to 6 bases and at J to 4 bases, leaving 14 bases not matched to a gene. CDR1 is SGDLS and CDR2 is YYNGEE in the germline V gene. The CDR3 loop spans 16 amino acids. The CDR3 DNA reads TGTGCCAGCACTCCCCTTTCAGGGGGCGGTGGAGAGACCCAGTACTTC. It is translated as CASTPLSGGGGETQYF.

The CDR3 DNA is TGTGCCAGCTCACCAGAGACCGGGGAGCTGTTTTTT. As protein: CASSPETGELFF. The chain has TRBV18 and TRBJ2-2; D is undetermined. Germline CDR1 KGHSH, CDR2 LQKENI. This CDR3 region has 12 residues. Trimming removed 2 bases from V and 5 bases from J, with 3 bases in between. The full variable domain, its missing parts supplied by reference TRBV18 and TRBJ2-2, is NAGVMQNPRHLVRRRGQEARLRCSPMKGHSHVYWYRQLPEEGLKFMVYLQKENIIDESGMPKERFSAEFPKEGPSILRIQQVVRGDSAAYFCASSPETGELFFGEGSRLTVL.

This CDR3 is CASSFKGGPRADTQYF. CDR3 nucleotides: TGTGCCAGCAGCTTCAAGGGGGGACCCAGGGCAGATACGCAGTATTTT. The J gene is TRBJ2-3, the V gene TRBV7-2, with D possibly being TRBD1 or TRBD2 (6 bases each). CDR1 and CDR2 (germline): SGHTA, FQGNSA. Trimming stripped 3 bases from V and 4 bases from J, with 17 bases between. The CDR3 totals 16 residues.

The CDR3 DNA sequence: TGCGCCAGCAGCCAAGAAGGGCAGGGTACGGACATTCAGTACTTC. Its protein is CASSQEGQGTDIQYF. V gene TRBV4-3 combines with J gene TRBJ2-4, with a weak D call TRBD1 (5 bases). The CDR3 runs 15 residues. Trimming took 0 bases from V and 8 from J, leaving 14 bases between them. From germline, CDR1 is LGHNA and CDR2 YSLEER.